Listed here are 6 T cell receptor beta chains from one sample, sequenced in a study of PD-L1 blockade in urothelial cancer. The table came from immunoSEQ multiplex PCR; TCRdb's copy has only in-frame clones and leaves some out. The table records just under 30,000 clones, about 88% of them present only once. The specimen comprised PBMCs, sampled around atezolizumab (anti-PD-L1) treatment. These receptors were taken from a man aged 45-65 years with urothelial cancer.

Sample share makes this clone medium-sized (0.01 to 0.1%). The CDR3 DNA reads TGTGCCAGCAGTTTACGGGCGACTATAGCCAAAAACATTCAGTACTTC. Its protein is CASSLRATIAKNIQYF. This chain connects TRBV27 to TRBJ2-4; D may be TRBD2 (5 bases). The CDR3 is 16 residues long. V lost 2 bases to trimming and J lost 0 bases, with 11 bases between them. CDR1 is MNHEY, CDR2 SMNVEV, per germline (reference sequence).

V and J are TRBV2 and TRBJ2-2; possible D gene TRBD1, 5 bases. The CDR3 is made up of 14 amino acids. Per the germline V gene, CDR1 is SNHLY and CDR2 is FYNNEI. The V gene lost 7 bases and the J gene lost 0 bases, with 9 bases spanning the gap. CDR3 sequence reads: CASTEGANTGELFF. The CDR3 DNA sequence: TGTGCCAGCACCGAAGGGGCGAACACCGGGGAGCTGTTTTTT.

The CDR3 DNA reads as TGTGCCAGCAGCGTCTTCAGCCAGGGGGGCACCGGGGAGCTGTTTTTT. Encoded protein: CASSVFSQGGTGELFF. The rearrangement joins TRBV11-3 to TRBJ2-2, with D perhaps TRBD1 (7 bases). The CDR3 extends over 16 amino acids. V was clipped by 5 bases and J by 4 bases, with 17 bases between them. Germline values: CDR1 SGHNT, CDR2 YENEEA. The entire variable domain, with the rest obtained from reference TRBV11-3 and TRBJ2-2, is as follows: EAGVVQSPRYKIIEKKQPVAFWCNPISGHNTLYWYLQNLGQGPELLIRYENEEAVDDSQLPKDRFSAERLKGVDSTLKIQPAELGDSAVYLCASSVFSQGGTGELFFGEGSRLTVL.

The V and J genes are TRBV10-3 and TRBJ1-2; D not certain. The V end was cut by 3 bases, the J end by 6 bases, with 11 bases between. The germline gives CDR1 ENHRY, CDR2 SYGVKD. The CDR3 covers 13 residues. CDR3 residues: CAISDGARDGYTF. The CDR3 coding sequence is TGTGCCATCAGTGATGGAGCTCGGGATGGCTACACCTTC.

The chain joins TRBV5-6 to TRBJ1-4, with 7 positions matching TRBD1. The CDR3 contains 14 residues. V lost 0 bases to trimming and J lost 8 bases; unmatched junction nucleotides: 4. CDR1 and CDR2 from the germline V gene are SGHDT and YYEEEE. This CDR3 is CASSLDGQAEKLFF. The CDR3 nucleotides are TGTGCCAGCAGCTTGGATGGACAGGCAGAAAAACTGTTTTTT.

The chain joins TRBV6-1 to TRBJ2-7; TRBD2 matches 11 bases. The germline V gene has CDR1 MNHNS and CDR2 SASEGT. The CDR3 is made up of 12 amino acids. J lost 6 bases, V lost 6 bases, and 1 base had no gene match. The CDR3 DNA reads TGTGCCAGCAGAGGACTAGCGGGCGAGCAGTACTTC. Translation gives CASRGLAGEQYF.